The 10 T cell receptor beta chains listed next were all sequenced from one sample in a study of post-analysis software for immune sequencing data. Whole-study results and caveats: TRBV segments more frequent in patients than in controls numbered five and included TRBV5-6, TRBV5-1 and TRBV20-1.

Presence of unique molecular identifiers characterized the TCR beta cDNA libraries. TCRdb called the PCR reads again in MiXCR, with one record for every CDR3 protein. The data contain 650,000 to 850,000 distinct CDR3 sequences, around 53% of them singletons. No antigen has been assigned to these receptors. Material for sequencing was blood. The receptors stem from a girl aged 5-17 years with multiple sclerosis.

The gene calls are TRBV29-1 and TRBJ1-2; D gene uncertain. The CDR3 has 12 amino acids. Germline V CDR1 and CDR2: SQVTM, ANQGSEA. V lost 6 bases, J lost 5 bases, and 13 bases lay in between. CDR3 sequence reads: CSVIPNEYGYTF. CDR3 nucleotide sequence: TGCAGCGTCATTCCGAATGAGTATGGCTACACCTTC. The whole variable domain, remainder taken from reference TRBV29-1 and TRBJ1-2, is SAVISQKPSRDICQRGTSLTIQCQVDSQVTMMFWYRQQPGQSLTLIATANQGSEATYESGFVIDKFPISRPNLTFSTLTVSNMSPEDSSIYLCSVIPNEYGYTFGSGTRLTVV.

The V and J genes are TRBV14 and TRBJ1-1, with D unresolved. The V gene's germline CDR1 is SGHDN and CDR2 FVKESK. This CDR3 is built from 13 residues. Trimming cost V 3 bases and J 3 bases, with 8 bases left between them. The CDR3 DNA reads TGTGCCAGCAGCCAGATTCGACACACTGAAGCTTTCTTT. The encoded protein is CASSQIRHTEAFF.

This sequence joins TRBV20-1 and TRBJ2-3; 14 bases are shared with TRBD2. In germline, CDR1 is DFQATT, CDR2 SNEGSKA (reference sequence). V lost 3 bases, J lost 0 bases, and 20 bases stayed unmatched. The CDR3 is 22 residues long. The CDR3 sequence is CSASKTDDPGLAGAWSTDTQYF. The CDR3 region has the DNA TGCAGTGCTAGTAAGACGGATGATCCGGGACTAGCGGGAGCGTGGAGCACAGATACGCAGTATTTT.

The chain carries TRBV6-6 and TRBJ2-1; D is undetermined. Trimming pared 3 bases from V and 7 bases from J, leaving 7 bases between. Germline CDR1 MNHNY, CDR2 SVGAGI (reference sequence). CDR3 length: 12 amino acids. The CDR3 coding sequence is TGTGCCAGCAGTTATCTTGATAATGAGCAGTTCTTC. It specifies CASSYLDNEQFF.

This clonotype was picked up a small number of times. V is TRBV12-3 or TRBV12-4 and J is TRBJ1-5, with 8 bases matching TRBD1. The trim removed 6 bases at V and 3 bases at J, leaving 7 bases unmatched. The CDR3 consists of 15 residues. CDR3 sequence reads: CASSPRQGPNQPQHF. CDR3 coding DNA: TGTGCCAGCAGCCCCCGACAGGGGCCCAATCAGCCCCAGCATTTT.

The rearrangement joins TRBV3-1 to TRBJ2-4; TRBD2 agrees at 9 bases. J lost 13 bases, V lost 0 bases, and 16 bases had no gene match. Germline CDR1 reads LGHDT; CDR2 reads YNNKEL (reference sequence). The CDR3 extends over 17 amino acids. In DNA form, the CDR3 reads TGTGCCAGCAGCCAAGACGTGGGACTAGCAGGGACCGCTGAGCAGTACTTC. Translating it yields CASSQDVGLAGTAEQYF.

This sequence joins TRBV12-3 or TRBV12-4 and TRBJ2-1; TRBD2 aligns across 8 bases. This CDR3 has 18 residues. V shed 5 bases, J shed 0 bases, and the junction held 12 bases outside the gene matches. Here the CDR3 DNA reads TGTGCCAGCAGTCCGCGGGGGGTCATACCTAGCTCCTACAATGAGCAGTTCTTC. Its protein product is CASSPRGVIPSSYNEQFF.

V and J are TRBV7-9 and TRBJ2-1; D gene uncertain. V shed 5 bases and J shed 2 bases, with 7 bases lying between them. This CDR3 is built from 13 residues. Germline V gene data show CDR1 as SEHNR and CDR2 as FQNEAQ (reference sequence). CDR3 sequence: CASSPPAYNEQFF. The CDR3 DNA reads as TGTGCCAGCAGCCCCCCGGCCTACAATGAGCAGTTCTTC.

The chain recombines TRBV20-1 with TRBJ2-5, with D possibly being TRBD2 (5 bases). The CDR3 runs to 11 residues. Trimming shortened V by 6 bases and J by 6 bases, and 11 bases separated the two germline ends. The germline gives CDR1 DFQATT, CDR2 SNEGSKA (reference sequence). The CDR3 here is CSAEGRKTQYF. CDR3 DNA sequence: TGCAGTGCAGAGGGTAGAAAGACCCAGTACTTC.

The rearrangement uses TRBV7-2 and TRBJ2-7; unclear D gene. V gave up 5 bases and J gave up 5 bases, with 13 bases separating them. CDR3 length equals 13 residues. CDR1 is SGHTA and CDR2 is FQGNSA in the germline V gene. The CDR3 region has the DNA TGTGCCAGCAGCCCCCTAGGAATCGACGAGCAGTACTTC. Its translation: CASSPLGIDEQYF.